This is a list of T cell receptor beta chains from one sample in a study of blood T cell repertoires in COVID-19. Profiled with immunoSEQ multiplex PCR; TCRdb holds only in-frame clones, not every one. The repertoire holds about 55,000 clones, with 80% to 90% as singletons. Sample: peripheral blood. Receptor source: a man aged 35 to 55 with COVID-19, enrolled during active disease. Each CDR3 is given with its conserved first and last residue. D genes are given only for firm matches. Clone size is not always given. Where it is, it says once, few, many or a class for expanded clones.

D	V	J	size	CDR3	DNA
NA	TRBV5-1	TRBJ2-2	NA	CASSLTGTGELFF	TGCGCCAGCAGCTTGACGGGAACCGGGGAGCTGTTTTTT
NA	TRBV10-3	TRBJ1-5	NA	CAIADGGASNQPQHF	TGTGCCATCGCCGATGGAGGGGCCAGCAATCAGCCCCAGCATTTT
NA	TRBV7-9	TRBJ1-1	NA	CASSLAGGVNTEAFF	TGTGCCAGCAGCTTAGCTGGCGGGGTGAACACTGAAGCTTTCTTT
TRBD1	TRBV2	TRBJ1-5	NA	CASRQQGAQGANQPQHF	TGTGCCAGCAGACAACAGGGGGCACAGGGGGCTAATCAGCCCCAGCATTTT
NA	TRBV2	TRBJ2-3	NA	CASSEEGTDISTDTQYF	TGTGCCAGCAGTGAGGAGGGGACCGACATTAGCACAGATACGCAGTATTTT
TRBD1	TRBV2	TRBJ2-7	NA	CASSITGGLYEQYF	TGTGCCAGCAGCATCACAGGGGGCCTCTACGAGCAGTACTTC
TRBD1	TRBV30	TRBJ1-6	NA	CAWSGQGNSPLHF	TGTGCCTGGTCGGGACAGGGAAATTCACCCCTCCACTTT
TRBD1	TRBV5-1	TRBJ1-4	NA	CASSWDSLNEKLFF	TGCGCCAGCAGCTGGGACAGCCTTAATGAAAAACTGTTTTTT
NA	TRBV2	TRBJ1-2	NA	CASSEATQASGLYGYTF	TGTGCCAGCAGTGAAGCTACGCAGGCGAGCGGTCTATATGGCTACACCTTC
TRBD2	TRBV12-3/TRBV12-4	TRBJ2-5	NA	CASKRGGLETQYF	TGTGCCAGTAAGCGGGGTGGGCTGGAGACCCAGTACTTC
TRBD1	TRBV5-6	TRBJ1-1	NA	CASSSAPRGTEAFF	TGTGCCAGCAGTTCGGCCCCCAGGGGGACTGAAGCTTTCTTT
TRBD1	TRBV19	TRBJ2-1	few	CASSAGTGGRKFF	TGTGCCAGTAGTGCAGGGACAGGTGGGAGGAAGTTCTTC
TRBD2	TRBV23-1	TRBJ2-5	NA	CASSRAPGLLEETQYF	TGCGCCAGCAGTCGGGCCCCGGGACTACTAGAAGAGACCCAGTACTTC
NA	TRBV10-3	TRBJ2-3	NA	CAISGKQGTGADTQYF	TGTGCCATCAGTGGAAAACAGGGGACGGGGGCAGATACGCAGTATTTT
NA	TRBV19	TRBJ1-2	NA	CASSIDNRLRYGYTF	TGTGCCAGTAGTATAGATAACAGGTTGAGGTATGGCTACACCTTC
NA	TRBV15	TRBJ2-7	NA	CATSRDPARAAYEQYF	TGTGCCACCAGCAGAGATCCCGCCAGGGCCGCCTACGAGCAGTACTTC
NA	TRBV7-8	TRBJ2-3	NA	CASSFRLPSTDTQYF	TGTGCCAGCAGCTTCCGACTCCCGAGCACAGATACGCAGTATTTT
TRBD2	TRBV29-1	TRBJ2-5	NA	CSVAGGTAAGVETQYF	TGCAGCGTTGCTGGGGGAACGGCGGCGGGAGTAGAGACCCAGTACTTC
NA	TRBV11-1	TRBJ2-7	once	CASRQTGHYEQYF	TGTGCCAGCAGGCAGACGGGTCACTACGAGCAGTACTTC
NA	TRBV6-2/TRBV6-3	TRBJ1-5	NA	CASSRPGTEPQHF	TGTGCCAGCAGCCGGCCAGGGACTGAGCCCCAGCATTTT
NA	TRBV5-8	TRBJ2-1	NA	CASSYGTSDRNEQFF	TGTGCCAGCAGCTATGGGACAAGTGACAGAAATGAGCAGTTCTTC
TRBD2	TRBV5-6	TRBJ2-1	NA	CASSPGTSGAYNEQFF	TGTGCCAGCAGCCCCGGCACTAGCGGGGCCTACAATGAGCAGTTCTTC
TRBD1	TRBV19	TRBJ2-7	NA	CASRGTGYSSYEQYF	TGTGCCAGTAGGGGGACAGGCTACAGCTCCTACGAGCAGTACTTC
TRBD1	TRBV2	TRBJ2-3	NA	CASSDPGEGQGWGQYF	TGTGCCAGCAGTGATCCGGGGGAGGGACAGGGATGGGGGCAGTATTTT
TRBD1	TRBV6-5	TRBJ1-2	NA	CASSRDSTNYGYTF	TGTGCCAGCAGCAGGGACAGTACTAACTATGGCTACACCTTC
NA	TRBV5-4	TRBJ2-1	NA	CASSLALAAYNEQFF	TGTGCCAGCAGCTTGGCGTTAGCGGCCTACAATGAGCAGTTCTTC
NA	TRBV11-2	TRBJ1-2	NA	CASSSRFEAANYGYTF	TGTGCCAGCAGCTCCCGGTTTGAGGCCGCTAACTATGGCTACACCTTC
NA	TRBV6-2/TRBV6-3	TRBJ2-3	few	CASSSMGQLSTDTQYF	TGTGCCAGCAGTTCAATGGGACAATTAAGCACAGATACGCAGTATTTT
NA	TRBV28	TRBJ2-3	NA	CASGLTAPGTDTQYF	TGTGCCAGCGGACTAACCGCCCCGGGAACAGATACGCAGTATTTT